The rows below give T cell receptor beta chains drawn from one sample of a study of T cells in Graves' hyperthyroidism and ophthalmopathy. TCRdb ran MiXCR on the multiplex PCR reads and lists one entry per CDR3 protein. This table holds fewer than 500,000 distinct CDR3 sequences, roughly 14% found once. The sequencing input was blood. The receptor set was obtained from a man between 18 and 35 years old with Graves' ophthalmopathy. Both conserved end residues are part of each CDR3. The D gene is left open where the match is weak. Clone size is shown for a subset of rows, as once, few, many or a class of expanded clone.

13,TRBV20-1,TRBD1,many,TRBJ2-1,CSATGTGFNEQFF,TGCAGTGCTACCGGGACAGGGTTCAATGAGCAGTTCTTC
12,TRBV7-9,.,many,TRBJ2-3,CASSLGVYTQYF,TGTGCCAGCAGCTTGGGGGTGTATACGCAGTATTTT
17,TRBV5-1,.,many,TRBJ2-5,CASSWPHVSGFQETQYF,TGCGCCAGCAGCTGGCCACACGTCTCGGGATTCCAAGAGACCCAGTACTTC
14,TRBV28,TRBD1,many,TRBJ2-7,CASSLTGFSYEQYF,TGTGCCAGCAGCCTGACAGGGTTCTCCTACGAGCAGTACTTC
15,TRBV12-3/TRBV12-4,TRBD2,.,TRBJ2-3,CAIRWGTSGADTQYF,TGTGCCATCAGGTGGGGGACTAGCGGGGCAGATACGCAGTATTTT
13,TRBV24-1,.,many,TRBJ2-7,CATSDPSFHEQYF,TGTGCCACCAGTGACCCATCCTTCCACGAGCAGTACTTC
12,TRBV20-1,.,.,TRBJ1-3,CSASMGGNTIYF,TGCAGTGCTAGCATGGGGGGAAACACCATATATTTT
15,TRBV12-3/TRBV12-4,.,many,TRBJ1-2,CASSPLMTVAYGYTF,TGTGCCAGCAGTCCGCTGATGACAGTAGCCTATGGCTACACCTTC
15,TRBV15,TRBD1,many,TRBJ1-5,CATSRDRTGYQPQHF,TGTGCCACCAGCAGAGATAGGACAGGATATCAGCCCCAGCATTTT
14,TRBV19,.,.,TRBJ2-1,CATSSREGGKGQFF,TGTGCCACTAGCTCGAGGGAGGGGGGTAAGGGGCAGTTCTTC
14,TRBV5-1,.,many,TRBJ1-1,CASSLVGWNTEAFF,TGCGCCAGCAGCTTGGTCGGATGGAACACTGAAGCTTTCTTT
13,TRBV7-9,.,few,TRBJ1-3,CASSQGWGNTIYF,TGTGCCAGCAGCCAAGGGTGGGGAAACACCATATATTTT
13,TRBV12-3/TRBV12-4,.,many,TRBJ1-1,CASSLSLGTEAFF,TGTGCCAGCAGTTTAAGTTTAGGCACTGAAGCTTTCTTT
14,TRBV19,.,.,TRBJ2-2,CATSGSTNTGELFF,TGTGCCACTTCGGGATCAACGAACACCGGGGAGCTGTTTTTT
14,TRBV5-1,TRBD1,many,TRBJ1-2,CASSPGTGRLGYTF,TGCGCCAGCAGCCCAGGGACAGGAAGGCTTGGCTACACCTTC
18,TRBV11-2,.,.,TRBJ1-1,CASSLVSPFRVGNTEAFF,TGTGCCAGCAGCTTAGTTTCCCCCTTCAGGGTTGGGAACACTGAAGCTTTCTTT
15,TRBV7-2,TRBD2,many,TRBJ2-1,CASSLDPAGYNEQFF,TGTGCCAGCAGCTTAGACCCAGCGGGATACAATGAGCAGTTCTTC
15,TRBV6-1,.,many,TRBJ2-3,CASSERQRGTDTQYF,TGTGCCAGCAGTGAAAGGCAGCGGGGCACAGATACGCAGTATTTT
13,TRBV12-3/TRBV12-4,.,many,TRBJ2-3,CASSFEETDTQYF,TGTGCCAGCAGTTTTGAGGAGACAGATACGCAGTATTTT
14,TRBV7-2,.,many,TRBJ1-1,CASSRQVMNTEAFF,TGTGCCAGCAGCCGACAGGTGATGAACACTGAAGCTTTCTTT
16,TRBV7-3,TRBD2,.,TRBJ2-5,CASSPTSGRFEETQYF,TGTGCCAGCAGCCCGACTAGCGGGAGGTTTGAAGAGACCCAGTACTTC
14,TRBV12-3/TRBV12-4,.,many,TRBJ1-1,CASSSGRGNTEAFF,TGTGCCAGCAGTTCGGGCAGAGGGAACACTGAAGCTTTCTTT
12,TRBV30,TRBD1,many,TRBJ1-4,CAWSRGGEKLFF,TGTGCCTGGTCCAGGGGGGGAGAAAAACTGTTTTTT
14,TRBV28,.,many,TRBJ2-5,CASSYPSQEETQYF,TGTGCCAGCAGCTACCCCTCACAGGAAGAGACCCAGTACTTC
15,TRBV13,.,many,TRBJ2-1,CASSFALYAFHEQFF,TGTGCCAGCAGCTTCGCACTATACGCTTTTCATGAGCAGTTCTTC
12,TRBV20-1,.,few,TRBJ1-2,CSADQQGYGYTF,TGCAGTGCCGACCAGCAGGGGTATGGCTACACCTTC
15,TRBV15,TRBD2,once,TRBJ2-7,CATSRVASGSYEQYF,TGTGCCACCAGCAGAGTGGCTAGCGGAAGCTACGAGCAGTACTTC
15,TRBV7-9,.,.,TRBJ2-6,CASSFWVSGANVLTF,TGTGCCAGCAGCTTTTGGGTCTCTGGGGCCAACGTCCTGACTTTC
13,TRBV7-9,.,.,TRBJ1-2,CASSSLPVPGYTF,TGTGCCAGCAGCTCACTACCAGTGCCGGGCTACACCTTC
16,TRBV7-9,.,many,TRBJ2-3,CASSFFLRGSTDTQYF,TGTGCCAGCAGCTTTTTCCTGCGGGGTAGCACAGATACGCAGTATTTT
12,TRBV2,.,many,TRBJ2-2,CASSVGFGELFF,TGTGCCAGCAGTGTCGGTTTCGGGGAGCTGTTTTTT
14,TRBV5-1,TRBD2,many,TRBJ2-1,CASRPGLGLNEQFF,TGCGCCAGCAGACCCGGACTAGGTTTAAATGAGCAGTTCTTC
15,TRBV7-9,.,.,TRBJ2-3,CASSLGHFNTDTQYF,TGTGCCAGCAGCTTAGGTCATTTTAACACAGATACGCAGTATTTT
13,TRBV2,.,many,TRBJ2-1,CASSGLGGWEQFF,TGTGCCAGCAGTGGGCTAGGGGGTTGGGAGCAGTTCTTC
14,TRBV9,.,.,TRBJ2-1,CASSVTRIHNEQFF,TGTGCCAGCAGCGTTACTAGGATCCACAATGAGCAGTTCTTC
15,TRBV4-1,.,.,TRBJ1-5,CASSRAGESDQPQHF,TGCGCCAGCAGCCGGGCAGGTGAGAGTGATCAGCCCCAGCATTTT
13,TRBV30,.,few,TRBJ2-1,CAWSVKGTVGQFF,TGTGCCTGGAGTGTAAAGGGCACCGTTGGGCAGTTCTTC
15,TRBV5-1,.,many,TRBJ2-3,CASSLTGTSTDTQYF,TGCGCCAGCAGCCTCACCGGGACTTCCACAGATACGCAGTATTTT
16,TRBV20-1,TRBD2,.,TRBJ2-3,CSARDRLAGSTDTQYF,TGCAGTGCTAGAGACAGACTAGCGGGAAGCACAGATACGCAGTATTTT